Each of the 11 T cell receptor beta chains below was sequenced from the same sample in a study of T-cell reconstitution after alpha-beta-depleted transplantation in children. Unique molecular identifiers tagged the TCRbeta library. TCRdb fed the PCR reads into MiXCR, producing one record per CDR3 protein. Found here are about 980,000 distinct CDR3 sequences, about 29% of them singletons; the top ten hold under 30%. Sample: PBMCs, mostly from graft donor cells, taken 360 days after TCRalphabeta/CD19-depleted stem cell transplant. Source of these receptors: a boy under three years old who had a stem cell transplant for SCID, so the T cells may come from the graft donor.

The chain carries TRBV18 and TRBJ2-1, with 7 bases that match TRBD2. The CDR3 sequence is 16 residues long. The V gene's germline CDR1 is KGHSH and CDR2 LQKENI. Germline trimming cut 1 base from V and 6 bases from J; bases unmatched to any gene: 9. CDR3 DNA sequence: TGTGCCAGCTCACCACGGGGGAGGGGCGAAGGCAATGAGCAGTTCTTC. As protein: CASSPRGRGEGNEQFF.

Details on this clonotype: The junction differs from germline at one of its ends, possibly a read error. The CDR3 spells CASSLGPPEGTSSGANVLTF. In nucleotides, the CDR3 is TGTGCCAGCAGCCTAGGCCCACCCGAGGGTACCTCCTCTGGGGCCAACGTCCTGACTTTC. The chain recombines TRBV13 with TRBJ2-6, with D maybe TRBD2 (5 bases). The CDR3 extends over 20 amino acids. CDR1 PRHDT and CDR2 FYEKMQ come from the germline V gene (reference sequence).

This clonotype was detected a few times. The DNA for the CDR3 is TGTGCCAGCAGGCCCGGGACACCGAACACTGAAGCTTTCTTT. This gives the protein CASRPGTPNTEAFF. The gene calls are TRBV2 and TRBJ1-1; a weak D match, TRBD1 (6 bases). The CDR3 is 14 amino acids. The V end lost 6 bases, the J end lost 1 base, and 12 bases lay between the germline ends. The V gene's germline CDR1 is SNHLY and CDR2 FYNNEI.

The chain uses TRBV9 and TRBJ2-5; D not resolved. The CDR3 sequence is 15 residues long. V was trimmed by 1 base and J by 2 bases, leaving 12 bases between them. Per the germline V gene, CDR1 is SGDLS and CDR2 is YYNGEE. For the CDR3, the DNA is TGTGCCAGCAGCGTACTATGGGGAAAACAAGAGACCCAGTACTTC. Residues: CASSVLWGKQETQYF.

This chain uses TRBV5-5 with TRBJ2-7, with a possible D match to TRBD1 (6 bases). Trimming pared 4 bases from V and 8 bases from J, leaving 16 bases between. Germline values: CDR1 SGHKS, CDR2 YYEKEE (reference sequence). The CDR3 runs 13 residues. CDR3 sequence reads: CASSLDPTGQQYF. In nucleotides, the CDR3 is TGTGCCAGCAGCCTGGACCCCACAGGGCAGCAGTACTTC.

This rearrangement joins TRBV25-1 to TRBJ2-1; tentative D call: TRBD1 (5 bases). The V and J ends lost 1 base and 0 bases respectively, with 13 bases between them. CDR3 length: 17 amino acids. Germline values: CDR1 MGHDK, CDR2 SYGVNS. Here the CDR3 reads CASSESAGISSYNEQFF. The DNA of the CDR3 is TGTGCCAGCAGTGAATCCGCAGGGATCAGCTCCTACAATGAGCAGTTCTTC.

In its sample, this clonotype was seen once. The chain recombines TRBV13 with TRBJ2-5; D is uncertain. Trimming cost V 4 bases and J 1 base, with 19 bases left between them. CDR3 length: 17 amino acids. The germline CDR1 and CDR2 sequences are PRHDT and FYEKMQ (reference sequence). The CDR3 nucleotides read TGTGCCAGCAGCTCCTCCCTAGGCCTCCTGCCCCAAGAGACCCAGTACTTC. It specifies CASSSSLGLLPQETQYF.

The chain has TRBV9 and TRBJ2-7; possible D gene TRBD1, 7 bases. Per the germline V gene, CDR1 is SGDLS and CDR2 is YYNGEE. Trimming left V 3 bases short and J 4 bases short, with 17 bases between. The CDR3 covers 15 residues. The CDR3 DNA reads TGTGCCAGCAGCGAGGGGGGACAGCACCCATACGAGCAGTACTTC. Translated, it gives CASSEGGQHPYEQYF.

This clonotype was found a few times. The rearrangement joins TRBV29-1 to TRBJ1-1; maybe TRBD1 (5 bases). Between the trimmed V and J ends, which lost 4 bases and 1 base, there was a span of 10 bases. The germline CDR1 and CDR2 sequences are SQVTM and ANQGSEA. The CDR3 extends over 13 amino acids. The CDR3 reads CSVVGGTNTEAFF. The CDR3 DNA reads TGCAGCGTTGTGGGAGGGACGAACACTGAAGCTTTCTTT.

This clonotype was recorded only once. This sequence joins TRBV5-1 and TRBJ1-1; tentatively, D is TRBD1 (5 bases). The CDR3 has 16 amino acids. The V and J ends lost 1 base and 0 bases respectively, with 13 bases between them. Germline V gene sequence: CDR1 SGHRS, CDR2 YFSETQ. CDR3 DNA: TGCGCCAGCAGCTTGCTCCCGACAGCTATGAACACTGAAGCTTTCTTT. This sequence encodes CASSLLPTAMNTEAFF.

In regard to this clonotype: The junction and the germline gene differ at one end; a read error may be behind it. The rearrangement uses TRBV9 and TRBJ2-7; 9 bases map to TRBD1. Germline V gene sequence: CDR1 SGDLS, CDR2 YYNGEE. CDR3 length: 13 amino acids. The CDR3 DNA follows: TGTGCCATCAGCACTACAGGGGGCCCCGAGCAGTACTTC. This gives the protein CAISTTGGPEQYF.